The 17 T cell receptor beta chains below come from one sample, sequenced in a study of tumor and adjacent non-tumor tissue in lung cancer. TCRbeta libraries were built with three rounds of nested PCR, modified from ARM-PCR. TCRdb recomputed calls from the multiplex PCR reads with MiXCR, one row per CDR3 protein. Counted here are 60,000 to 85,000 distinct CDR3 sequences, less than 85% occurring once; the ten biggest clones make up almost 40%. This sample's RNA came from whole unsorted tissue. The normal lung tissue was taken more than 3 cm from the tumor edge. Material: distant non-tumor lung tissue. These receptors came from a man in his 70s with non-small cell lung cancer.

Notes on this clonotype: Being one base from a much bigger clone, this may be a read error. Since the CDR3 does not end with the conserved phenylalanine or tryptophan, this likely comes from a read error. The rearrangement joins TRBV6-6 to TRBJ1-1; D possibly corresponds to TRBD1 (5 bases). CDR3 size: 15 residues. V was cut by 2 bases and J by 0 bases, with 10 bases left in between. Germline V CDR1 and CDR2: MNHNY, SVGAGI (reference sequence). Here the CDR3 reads CASSYVRGLNTEAFL. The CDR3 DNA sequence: TGTGCCAGCAGTTACGTCCGGGGCCTGAACACTGAAGCTTTCTTA.

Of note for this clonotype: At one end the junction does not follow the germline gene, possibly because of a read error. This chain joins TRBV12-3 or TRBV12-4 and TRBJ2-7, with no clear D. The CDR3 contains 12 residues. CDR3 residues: CAGSFFRREQYF. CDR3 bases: TGTGCCGGCAGTTTTTTTAGACGGGAGCAGTACTTC.

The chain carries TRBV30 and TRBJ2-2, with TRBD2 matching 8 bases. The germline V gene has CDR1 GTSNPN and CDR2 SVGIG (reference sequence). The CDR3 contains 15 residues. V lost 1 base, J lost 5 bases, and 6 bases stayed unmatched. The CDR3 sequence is CAWSEREYETGELFF. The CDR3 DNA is TGTGCCTGGAGTGAGCGGGAGTACGAAACCGGGGAGCTGTTTTTT.

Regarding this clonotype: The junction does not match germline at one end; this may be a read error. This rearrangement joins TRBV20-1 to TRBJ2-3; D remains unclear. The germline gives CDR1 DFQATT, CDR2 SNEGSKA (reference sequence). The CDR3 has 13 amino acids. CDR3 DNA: TGCAGTGCTAGCGTCCGCGGAACAGATATGCAGTATTTT. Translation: CSASVRGTDMQYF.

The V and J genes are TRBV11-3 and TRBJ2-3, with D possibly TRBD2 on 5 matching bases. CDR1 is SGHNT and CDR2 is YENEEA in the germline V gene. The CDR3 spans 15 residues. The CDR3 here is CSSTRREVSTDTQYF. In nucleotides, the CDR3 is TGTAGCAGCACCCGTCGGGAAGTAAGTACAGATACGCAGTATTTT. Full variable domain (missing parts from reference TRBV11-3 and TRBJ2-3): EAGVVQSPRYKIIEKKQPVAFWCNPISGHNTLYWYLQNLGQGPELLIRYENEEAVDDSQLPKDRFSAERLKGVDSTLKIQPAELGDSAVYLCSSTRREVSTDTQYFGPGTRLTVL.

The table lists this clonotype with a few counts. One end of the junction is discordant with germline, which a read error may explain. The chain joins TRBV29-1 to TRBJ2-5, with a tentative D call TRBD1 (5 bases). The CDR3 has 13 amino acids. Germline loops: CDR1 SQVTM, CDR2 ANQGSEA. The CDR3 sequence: CSAAYRIQETQYF. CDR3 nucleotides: TGCAGCGCGGCCTACAGGATCCAAGAGACACAGTACTTC.

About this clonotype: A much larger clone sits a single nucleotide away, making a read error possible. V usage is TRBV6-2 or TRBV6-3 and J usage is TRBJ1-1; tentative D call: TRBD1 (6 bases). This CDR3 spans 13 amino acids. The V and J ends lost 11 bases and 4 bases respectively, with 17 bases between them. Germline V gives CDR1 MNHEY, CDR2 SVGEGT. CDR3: CAGITQGSTEAFF. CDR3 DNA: TGTGCCGGCATTACACAGGGCAGCACTGAAGCTTTCTTT.

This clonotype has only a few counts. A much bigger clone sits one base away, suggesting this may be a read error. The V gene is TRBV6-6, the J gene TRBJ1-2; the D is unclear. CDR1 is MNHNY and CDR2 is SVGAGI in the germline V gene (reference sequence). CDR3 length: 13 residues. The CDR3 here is CAGSYGQNYGYTF. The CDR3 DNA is TGTGCCGGCAGTTACGGGCAGAACTATGGCTACACCTTC.

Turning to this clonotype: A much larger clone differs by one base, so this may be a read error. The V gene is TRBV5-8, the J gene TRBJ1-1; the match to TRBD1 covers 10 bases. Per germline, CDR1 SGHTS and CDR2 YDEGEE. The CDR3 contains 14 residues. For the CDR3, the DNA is TGTGCCAGCAGCAGACAGGGGGCGAACACTGAAGCTTTATTT. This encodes CASSRQGANTEALF. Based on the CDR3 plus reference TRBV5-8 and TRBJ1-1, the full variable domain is EAGVTQSPTHLIKTRGQQATLRCSPISGHTSVYWYQQALGLGLQFLLWYDEGEERNRGNFPPRFSGRQFPNYSSELNVNALELEDSALYLCASSRQGANTEALFGQGTRLTVV.

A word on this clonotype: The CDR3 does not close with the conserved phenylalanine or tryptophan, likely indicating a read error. CDR3 in amino acids: CTSRLSGDDTEAFL. The CDR3 nucleotides are TGTACCAGCAGGTTGTCAGGGGATGACACTGAAGCTTTCCTT. The rearrangement uses TRBV6-5 and TRBJ1-1; possibly TRBD1 for D (6 bases). Germline V gene lookup returns CDR1 MNHEY and CDR2 SVGAGI. CDR3 length: 14 amino acids.

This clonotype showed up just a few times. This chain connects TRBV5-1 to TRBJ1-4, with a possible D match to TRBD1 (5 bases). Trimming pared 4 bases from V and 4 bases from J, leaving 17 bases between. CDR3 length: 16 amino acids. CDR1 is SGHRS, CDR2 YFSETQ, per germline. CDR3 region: CASSPEDDRRNEKLFF. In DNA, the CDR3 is TGCGCCAGCAGCCCCGAGGATGACAGACGTAATGAAAAACTGTTTTTT.

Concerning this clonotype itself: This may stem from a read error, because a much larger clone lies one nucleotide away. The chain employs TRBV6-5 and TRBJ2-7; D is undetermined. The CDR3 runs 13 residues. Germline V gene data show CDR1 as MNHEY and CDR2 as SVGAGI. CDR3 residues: CASSYPPIYEKYF. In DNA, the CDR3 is TGTGCCAGCAGTTACCCTCCCATCTACGAGAAGTACTTC.

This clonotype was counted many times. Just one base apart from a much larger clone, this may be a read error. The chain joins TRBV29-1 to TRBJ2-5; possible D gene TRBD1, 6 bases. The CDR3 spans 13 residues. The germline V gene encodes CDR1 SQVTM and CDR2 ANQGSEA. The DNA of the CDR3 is TGCAGAGTGGCCGACAGGTTCCAAGACAAACAGTACTTC. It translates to CRVADRFQDKQYF.

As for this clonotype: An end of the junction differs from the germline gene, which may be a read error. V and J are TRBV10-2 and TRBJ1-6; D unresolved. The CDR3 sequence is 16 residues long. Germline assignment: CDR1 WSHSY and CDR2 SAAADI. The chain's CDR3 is CTSSSQLGFNNSPLHF. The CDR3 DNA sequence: TGCACCAGCAGCTCACAATTGGGCTTTAATAATTCACCCCTCCACTTT.

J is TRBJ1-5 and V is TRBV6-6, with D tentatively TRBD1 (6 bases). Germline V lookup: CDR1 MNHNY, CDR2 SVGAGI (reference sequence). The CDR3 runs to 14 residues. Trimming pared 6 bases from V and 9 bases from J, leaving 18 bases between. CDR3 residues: CASRRTGPPGPQHF. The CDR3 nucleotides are TGTGCCAGCAGACGCACAGGGCCCCCCGGGCCCCAGCATTTT.

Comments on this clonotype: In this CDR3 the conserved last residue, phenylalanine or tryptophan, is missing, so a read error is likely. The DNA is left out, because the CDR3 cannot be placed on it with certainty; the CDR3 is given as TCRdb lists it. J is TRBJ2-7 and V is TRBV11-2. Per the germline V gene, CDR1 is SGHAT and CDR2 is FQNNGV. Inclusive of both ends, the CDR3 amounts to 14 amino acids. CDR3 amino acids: CASSLVSWDREKYL.

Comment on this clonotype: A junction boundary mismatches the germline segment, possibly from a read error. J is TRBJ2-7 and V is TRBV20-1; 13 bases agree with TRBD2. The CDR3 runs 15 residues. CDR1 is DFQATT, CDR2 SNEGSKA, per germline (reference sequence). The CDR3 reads CSPRETSGRAGEQYF. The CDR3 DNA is TGCAGTCCTAGAGAAACTAGCGGGAGGGCCGGGGAGCAGTACTTC.